This TCR beta chain stems from a study of CD8 T cells in ankylosing spondylitis. The V end was cut by 6 bases, the J end by 3 bases, with 17 bases between. CDR3 length equals 15 residues. Germline V lookup: CDR1 MNHNS, CDR2 SASEGT. General observations from the study: Prior literature has documented some motif variants in synovial fluid and blood from reactive arthritis. Disease-associated clonotypes exhibited CD8+ identity and were relatively infrequent in peripheral blood. Matched ankylosing spondylitis synovial fluid reportedly showed significant enrichment of disease-linked clones.

This clonotype turned up a few times. What it binds is not known. TCRdb ran MiXCR on the 5' RACE reads and lists one entry per CDR3 protein. This repertoire shows around 160,000 distinct CDR3 sequences, more than 9% found once; its top ten account for almost 30%. The V gene is TRBV6-1, the J gene TRBJ1-2, with D unclear. The sequence was collected from a male donor with ankylosing spondylitis or in good health (not recorded which). Sequencing was done on a sample of blood, either unsorted or a sorted T cell fraction (not recorded which). In DNA form, the CDR3 reads TGTGCCAGCAGACGCGGCCCATTTGGGGACTATGGCTACACCTTC. It is translated as CASRRGPFGDYGYTF.